This entry describes one TCR beta chain. Its antigen is currently unknown. This record belongs to a study of regulatory T cells in long-lasting Graves disease. Study conclusions and caveats: Persistent cases of Graves' showed reduced TCR diversity relative to newly diagnosed patients.

CDR3 regions were amplified by Arm-PCR using iRepertoire HTBI primers to build TCR beta libraries. TCRdb fed the multiplex PCR reads into MiXCR, producing one record per CDR3 protein. The repertoire holds roughly 400,000 distinct CDR3 sequences, 15% to 20% seen once, with 20% to 25% in the top ten. Time point described: newly diagnosed GD, antithyroid drugs for less than 3 months. RNA extracted from PBMCs served as the sequencing template. The same data also contributed to another study, on T cells in Graves' hyperthyroidism and ophthalmopathy. That study adds: Among clonotypes expanded in thyroid above 0.001, most were also found in blood.

The sequence was obtained from a woman aged 18-29 years with Graves disease. The source material was peripheral blood mononuclear cells (PBMCs), sampled at new diagnosis, from a patient treated with antithyroid drugs.

The CDR3 nucleotides read TGTGCCAGTAGTCCCGCTCCGTACTCCTACAATGAGCAGTTCTTC. Protein: CASSPAPYSYNEQFF. The chain recombines TRBV19 with TRBJ2-1; D is unclear. Trimming left V 5 bases short and J 0 bases short, with 11 bases between. CDR1 and CDR2 from the germline V gene are LNHDA and SQIVND (reference sequence). The CDR3 consists of 15 residues.